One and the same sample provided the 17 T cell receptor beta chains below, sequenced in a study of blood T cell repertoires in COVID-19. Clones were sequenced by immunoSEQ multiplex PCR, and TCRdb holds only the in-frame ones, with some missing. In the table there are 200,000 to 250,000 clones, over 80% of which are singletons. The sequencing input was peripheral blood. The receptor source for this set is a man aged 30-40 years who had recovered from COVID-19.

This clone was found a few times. The chain's CDR3 is CASSSQGPNSPLHF. The CDR3 nucleotides are TGTGCCAGCTCCTCGCAGGGCCCAAATTCACCCCTCCACTTT. V usage is TRBV19 and J usage is TRBJ1-6, with a tentative D call TRBD1 (5 bases). V shed 9 bases and J shed 7 bases, with 16 bases lying between them. Germline CDR1 is LNHDA and CDR2 is SQIVND (reference sequence). The CDR3 covers 14 residues.

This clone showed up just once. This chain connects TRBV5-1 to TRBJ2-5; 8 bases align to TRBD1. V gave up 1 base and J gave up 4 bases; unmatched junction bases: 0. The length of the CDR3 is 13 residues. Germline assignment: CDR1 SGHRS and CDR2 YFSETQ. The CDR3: CASSLQGAETQYF. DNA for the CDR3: TGCGCCAGCAGCTTGCAGGGGGCAGAGACCCAGTACTTC.

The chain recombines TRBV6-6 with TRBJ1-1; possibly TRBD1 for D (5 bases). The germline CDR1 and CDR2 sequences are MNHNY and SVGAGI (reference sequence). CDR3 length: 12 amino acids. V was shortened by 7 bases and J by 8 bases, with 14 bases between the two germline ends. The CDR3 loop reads CASTTPGGEAFF. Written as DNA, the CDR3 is TGTGCCAGCACCACACCGGGGGGAGAAGCTTTCTTT.

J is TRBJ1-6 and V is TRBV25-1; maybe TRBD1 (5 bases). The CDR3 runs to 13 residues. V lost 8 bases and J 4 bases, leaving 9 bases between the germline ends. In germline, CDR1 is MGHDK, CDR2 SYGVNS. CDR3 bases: TGTGCCAGCTCAGGACATTATAATTCACCCCTCCACTTT. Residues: CASSGHYNSPLHF.

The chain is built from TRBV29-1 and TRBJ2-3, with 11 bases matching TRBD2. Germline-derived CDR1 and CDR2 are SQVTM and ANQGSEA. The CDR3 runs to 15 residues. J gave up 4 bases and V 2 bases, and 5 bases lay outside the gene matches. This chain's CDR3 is CSVERLAGGPDTQYF. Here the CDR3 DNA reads TGCAGCGTTGAACGCTTAGCGGGGGGGCCAGATACGCAGTATTTT.

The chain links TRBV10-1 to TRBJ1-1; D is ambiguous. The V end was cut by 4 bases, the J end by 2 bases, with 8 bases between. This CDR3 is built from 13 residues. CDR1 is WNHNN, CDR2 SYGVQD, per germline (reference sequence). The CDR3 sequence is CASSVSVNTEAFF. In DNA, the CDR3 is TGCGCCAGCAGTGTCTCGGTAAACACTGAAGCTTTCTTT.

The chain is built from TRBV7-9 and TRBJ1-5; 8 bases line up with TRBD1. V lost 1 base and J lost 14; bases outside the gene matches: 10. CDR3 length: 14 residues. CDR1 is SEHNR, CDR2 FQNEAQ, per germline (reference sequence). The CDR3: CASSLGQGASEKHF. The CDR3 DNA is TGTGCCAGCAGCTTAGGGCAGGGGGCCTCGGAAAAGCATTTT.

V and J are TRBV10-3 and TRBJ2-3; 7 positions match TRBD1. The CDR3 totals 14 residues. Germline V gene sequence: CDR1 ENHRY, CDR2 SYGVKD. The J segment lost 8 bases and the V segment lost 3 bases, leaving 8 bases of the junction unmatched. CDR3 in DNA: TGTGCCATCAGTGATGTGGGACAGCCAGCTACGCAGTATTTT. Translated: CAISDVGQPATQYF.

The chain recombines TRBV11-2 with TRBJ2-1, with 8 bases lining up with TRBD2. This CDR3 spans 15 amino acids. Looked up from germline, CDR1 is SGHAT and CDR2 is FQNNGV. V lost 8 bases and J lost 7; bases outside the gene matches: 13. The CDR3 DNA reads TGTGCCAGCCGGTCTATAGCGGGGTCCCTAAATGAGCAGTTCTTC. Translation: CASRSIAGSLNEQFF. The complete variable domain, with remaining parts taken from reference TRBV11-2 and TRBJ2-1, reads EAGVAQSPRYKIIEKRQSVAFWCNPISGHATLYWYQQILGQGPKLLIQFQNNGVVDDSQLPKDRFSAERLKGVDSTLKIQPAKLEDSAVYLCASRSIAGSLNEQFFGPGTRLTVL.

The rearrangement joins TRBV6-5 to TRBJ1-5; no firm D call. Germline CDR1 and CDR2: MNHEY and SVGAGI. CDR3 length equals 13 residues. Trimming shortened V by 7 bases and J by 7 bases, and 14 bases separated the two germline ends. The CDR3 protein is CASIREVGQPQHF. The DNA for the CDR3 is TGTGCCAGCATTCGGGAGGTCGGGCAGCCCCAGCATTTT.

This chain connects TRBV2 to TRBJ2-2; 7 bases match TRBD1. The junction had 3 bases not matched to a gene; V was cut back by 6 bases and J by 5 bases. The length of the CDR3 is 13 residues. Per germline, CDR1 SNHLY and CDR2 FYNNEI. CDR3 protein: CASRYRGTGELFF. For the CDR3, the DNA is TGTGCCAGCAGGTACAGGGGAACCGGGGAGCTGTTTTTT. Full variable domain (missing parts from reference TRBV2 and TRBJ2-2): EPEVTQTPSHQVTQMGQEVILRCVPISNHLYFYWYRQILGQKVEFLVSFYNNEISEKSEIFDDQFSVERPDGSNFTLKIRSTKLEDSAMYFCASRYRGTGELFFGEGSRLTVL.

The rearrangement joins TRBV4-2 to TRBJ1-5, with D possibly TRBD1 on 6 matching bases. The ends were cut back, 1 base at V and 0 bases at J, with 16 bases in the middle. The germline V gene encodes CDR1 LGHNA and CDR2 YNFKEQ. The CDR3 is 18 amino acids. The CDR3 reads CASSQAGRTDYSNQPQHF. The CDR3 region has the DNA TGTGCCAGCAGCCAAGCGGGACGGACAGACTATAGCAATCAGCCCCAGCATTTT.

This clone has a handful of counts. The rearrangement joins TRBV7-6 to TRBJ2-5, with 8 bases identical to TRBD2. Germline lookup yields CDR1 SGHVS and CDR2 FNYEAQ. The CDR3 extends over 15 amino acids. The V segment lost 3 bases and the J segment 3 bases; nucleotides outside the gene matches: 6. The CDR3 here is CASSFGAGVEETQYF. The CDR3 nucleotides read TGTGCCAGCAGCTTCGGAGCGGGGGTGGAAGAGACCCAGTACTTC.

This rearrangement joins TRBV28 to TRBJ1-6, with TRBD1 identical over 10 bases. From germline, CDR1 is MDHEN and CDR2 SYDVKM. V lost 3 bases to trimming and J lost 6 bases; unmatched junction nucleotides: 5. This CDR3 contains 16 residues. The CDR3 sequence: CASSLTGGGGNSPLHF. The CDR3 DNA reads TGTGCCAGCAGTTTGACAGGGGGCGGGGGTAATTCACCCCTCCACTTT.

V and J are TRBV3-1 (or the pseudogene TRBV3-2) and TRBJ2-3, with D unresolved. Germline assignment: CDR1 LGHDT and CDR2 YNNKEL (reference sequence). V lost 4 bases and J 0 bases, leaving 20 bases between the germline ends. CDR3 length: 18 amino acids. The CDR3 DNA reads TGTGCCAGCAGCCCGGTCCCTATATATAGCTTTAGCACAGATACGCAGTATTTT. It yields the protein CASSPVPIYSFSTDTQYF.

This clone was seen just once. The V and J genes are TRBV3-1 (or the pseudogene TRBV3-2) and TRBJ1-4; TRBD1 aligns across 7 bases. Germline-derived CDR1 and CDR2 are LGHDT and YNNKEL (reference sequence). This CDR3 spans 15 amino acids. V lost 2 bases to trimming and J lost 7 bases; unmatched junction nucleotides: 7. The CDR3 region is CASSQQQGRSEKLFF. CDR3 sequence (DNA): TGTGCCAGCAGCCAACAACAGGGGAGGAGTGAAAAACTGTTTTTT.

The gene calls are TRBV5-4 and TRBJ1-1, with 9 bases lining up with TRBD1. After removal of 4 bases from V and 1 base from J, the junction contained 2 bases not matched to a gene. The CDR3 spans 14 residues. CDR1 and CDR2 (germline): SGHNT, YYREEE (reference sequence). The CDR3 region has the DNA TGTGCCAGCAGCCGGGGACAGGGGAACACTGAAGCTTTCTTT. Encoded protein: CASSRGQGNTEAFF.